This T cell receptor beta chain was documented in a study of blood T cells in healthy people across ages. The V gene lost 10 bases and the J gene lost 0 bases, with 8 bases spanning the gap. This CDR3 spans 12 amino acids. Germline CDR1 is MNHEY and CDR2 is SVGEGT. Primed by a sample-barcoded 5' primer and a J-beta primer mix, a second PCR proceeded for roughly 7 to 12 cycles. Using its own MiXCR run on the 5' RACE reads, TCRdb lists one record per CDR3 protein. The sample shows around 870,000 distinct CDR3 sequences, about 30% of them seen only once. This clonotype was recorded at least ten times. The receptor was isolated from a woman aged 80 or over in good health. This rearrangement joins TRBV6-2 or TRBV6-3 to TRBJ2-3, with D hard to call. Input material: blood. In DNA, the CDR3 is TGTGCCACCAGAATCAGCACAGATACGCAGTATTTT. Encoded protein: CATRISTDTQYF.